A few counts support the clone carrying this T cell receptor beta chain. Its antigen remains unidentified. This record comes from a study of T cell repertoires in cytomegalovirus infection. Trimming took 8 bases from V and 0 from J, leaving 19 bases between them. CDR3 length equals 17 residues. CDR1 is MNHEY, CDR2 SVGEGT, per germline. In TCRdb, the reads were re-called with MiXCR into one record per CDR3 protein. The sample carries a few hundred thousand distinct CDR3 sequences, under 45% recorded once. The chain employs TRBV6-2 or TRBV6-3 and TRBJ1-4; D uncertain. Sample: cultured PBMCs, taken from culture after CMV antigen stimulation. The sequence derives from a human donor in good health (CMV status not recorded). Some clones in this sample may be carry-over from other donors' samples. Here the CDR3 reads CASRRARLQATNEKLFF. The CDR3 nucleotides are TGTGCCAGCCGCCGAGCCCGTCTGCAGGCAACTAATGAAAAACTGTTTTTT.